A selection of T cell receptor beta chains follows, all from one sample in a study of blood T cell repertoires in COVID-19. Some clones are missing from TCRdb's copy, which holds only in-frame ones; the method was immunoSEQ multiplex PCR. The table lists tens of thousands of clones, about 89% of them singletons. Specimen: peripheral blood. These receptors originate from a human donor with acute or convalescent COVID-19. The donor label of this sample is uncertain. The CDR3 runs from the conserved cysteine through the conserved F or W.

J: TRBJ1-4
V: TRBV5-1
length: 15
CDR3: CASSLEQGGREKLFF

J: TRBJ2-6
V: TRBV12-5
length: 16
CDR3: CAEGGIDRSGANVLTF

J: TRBJ1-1
V: TRBV9
length: 14
CDR3: CASSLRTGNTEAFF

J: TRBJ2-5
V: TRBV7-2
length: 14
CDR3: CASSRTSFAETQYF

J: TRBJ2-5
V: TRBV6-5
length: 14
CDR3: CASSPEWTQETQYF

J: TRBJ2-7
V: TRBV11-2
length: 16
CDR3: CASSFGFGAFEYEQYF

J: TRBJ2-7
V: TRBV12-3/TRBV12-4
length: 13
CDR3: CASSTLTGSEQYF

J: TRBJ2-3
V: TRBV7-6
length: 15
CDR3: CASSSRLSGTDTQYF

J: TRBJ2-5
V: TRBV25-1
length: 12
CDR3: CASSEFSETQYF

J: TRBJ2-2
V: TRBV7-2
length: 15
CDR3: CASTEGASNTGELFF

J: TRBJ1-4
V: TRBV7-6
length: 16
CDR3: CASSFLDRGLNEKLFF

J: TRBJ2-7
V: TRBV7-9
length: 15
CDR3: CASSFPRDSSYEQYF

J: TRBJ2-5
V: TRBV24-1
length: 13
CDR3: CATSDSPEETQYF

J: TRBJ1-5
V: TRBV30
length: 15
CDR3: CAWSATGQGGQPQHF

J: TRBJ2-3
V: TRBV2
length: 12
CDR3: CASSEAINTQYF

J: TRBJ1-4
V: TRBV7-9
length: 14
CDR3: CASSSGQVNEKLFF

J: TRBJ2-7
V: TRBV7-2
length: 15
CDR3: CASSWTSGGGYEQYF

J: TRBJ2-3
V: TRBV9
length: 15
CDR3: CASSETSGGTDTQYF

J: TRBJ2-5
V: TRBV21-1
length: 17
CDR3: CASSKEGSGGPQETQYF

J: TRBJ2-1
V: TRBV18
length: 16
CDR3: CASSPPQGVSYNEQFF

J: TRBJ1-1
V: TRBV5-8
length: 16
CDR3: CASSSGQVAYPAEAFF

J: TRBJ1-4
V: TRBV7-2
length: 14
CDR3: CASSLSRVDEKLFF

J: TRBJ1-5
V: TRBV6-2/TRBV6-3
length: 18
CDR3: CASSYSTPQGAPHQPQHF

J: TRBJ1-2
V: TRBV10-3
length: 16
CDR3: CAIRPTTLRDFWGYTF

J: TRBJ2-2
V: TRBV15
length: 19
CDR3: CATSRRYPGLAGDTGELFF

J: TRBJ2-2
V: TRBV6-5
length: 14
CDR3: CASRSTVFGGELFF

J: TRBJ2-1
V: TRBV19
length: 17
CDR3: CASSIGTSGYSYNEQFF

J: TRBJ1-4
V: TRBV6-5
length: 14
CDR3: CASSDRATNEKLFF

J: TRBJ1-5
V: TRBV7-2
length: 14
CDR3: CASSLGQGAQPQHF

J: TRBJ2-7
V: TRBV18
length: 15
CDR3: CASIKGGPPYYEQYF

J: TRBJ1-4
V: TRBV7-2
length: 14
CDR3: CASSSDRGGEKLFF